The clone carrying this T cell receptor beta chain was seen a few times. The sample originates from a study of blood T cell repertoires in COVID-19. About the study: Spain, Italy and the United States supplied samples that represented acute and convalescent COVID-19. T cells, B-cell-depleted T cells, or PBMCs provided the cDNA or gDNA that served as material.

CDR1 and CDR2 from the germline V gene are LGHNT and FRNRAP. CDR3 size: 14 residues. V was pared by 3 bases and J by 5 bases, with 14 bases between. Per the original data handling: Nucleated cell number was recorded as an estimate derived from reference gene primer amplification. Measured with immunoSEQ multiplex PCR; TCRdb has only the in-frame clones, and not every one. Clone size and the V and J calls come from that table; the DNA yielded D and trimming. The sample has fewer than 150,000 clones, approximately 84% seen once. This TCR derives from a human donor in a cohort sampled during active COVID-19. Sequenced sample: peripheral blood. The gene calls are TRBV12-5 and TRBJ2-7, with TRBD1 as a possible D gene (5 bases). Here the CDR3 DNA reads TGTGCTAGTGGTTTAGTAGGGGCTGTGAACGAGCAGTACTTC. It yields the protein CASGLVGAVNEQYF.